Here is one T cell receptor (beta chain) with its context. Its antigen remains unidentified. Produced via immunoSEQ multiplex PCR; TCRdb's table is partial and in-frame only. The sample contains some 37,000 clones, about 87% of which appear only once. The sample comes from a study of T cells in localized non-small cell lung cancer. Overall study results and limits: In uninvolved adjacent lung, T cell clonality reached its highest value, exceeding tumor. Detection in adjacent lung was observed for a median around 55 of the top 100 tumor clones.

V lost 6 bases and J lost 3; bases outside the gene matches: 10. CDR3 size: 15 residues. Germline V gene data show CDR1 as SNHLY and CDR2 as FYNNEI. The sequencing here drew on peripheral blood, taken before any cancer treatment. This chain connects TRBV2 to TRBJ2-7, with 8 bases that match TRBD1. The sequence was collected from a woman aged 35 to 70 with stage I lung adenocarcinoma. The CDR3 protein is CASRESTGVVYEQYF. The CDR3 DNA reads as TGTGCCAGCAGGGAATCGACAGGGGTGGTCTACGAGCAGTACTTC.